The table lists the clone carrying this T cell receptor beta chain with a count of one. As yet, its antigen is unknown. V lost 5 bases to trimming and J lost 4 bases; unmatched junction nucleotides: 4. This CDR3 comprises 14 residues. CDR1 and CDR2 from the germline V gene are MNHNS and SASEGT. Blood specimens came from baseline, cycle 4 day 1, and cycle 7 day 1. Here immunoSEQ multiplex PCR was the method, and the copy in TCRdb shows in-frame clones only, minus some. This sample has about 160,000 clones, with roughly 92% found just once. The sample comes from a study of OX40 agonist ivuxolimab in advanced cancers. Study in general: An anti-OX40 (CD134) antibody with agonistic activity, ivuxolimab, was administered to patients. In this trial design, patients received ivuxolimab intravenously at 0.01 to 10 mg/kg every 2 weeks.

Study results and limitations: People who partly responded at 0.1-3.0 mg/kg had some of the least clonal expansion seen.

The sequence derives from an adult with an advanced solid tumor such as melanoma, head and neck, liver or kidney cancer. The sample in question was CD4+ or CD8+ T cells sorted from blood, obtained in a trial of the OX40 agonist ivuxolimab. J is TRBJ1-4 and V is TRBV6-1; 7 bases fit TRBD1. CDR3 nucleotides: TGTGCCAGCAGTCCCCAGGGGGGTAATGAAAAACTGTTTTTT. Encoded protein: CASSPQGGNEKLFF.